This T cell receptor (beta chain) was identified in a study of blood T cell repertoires in COVID-19. The wider study: The United States, Italy and Spain supplied acute and convalescent COVID-19 samples.

In assigning cohorts, the study relied on participant-reported clinical history. Per the authors' pipeline: Amplification of reference gene primers provided the estimated nucleated cell counts. The table came from immunoSEQ multiplex PCR; TCRdb's copy has only in-frame clones and leaves some out. The DNA gave D and trimming, while V, J and clone size come from that table. Among about 400,000 clones listed, 70% to 90% were seen once. The V end lost 9 bases, the J end lost 7 bases, and 6 bases lay between the germline ends. Germline V gene sequence: CDR1 LNHDA, CDR2 SQIVND (reference sequence). The CDR3 length is 9 residues.

The origin of this receptor is a woman under 30 with acute COVID-19. The sample comprised PBMCs or T cells enriched from blood (not recorded which). The V gene is TRBV19, the J gene TRBJ1-1; D gene uncertain. The CDR3 spells CASGDEAFF. CDR3 bases: TGTGCCAGCGGTGATGAAGCTTTCTTT.